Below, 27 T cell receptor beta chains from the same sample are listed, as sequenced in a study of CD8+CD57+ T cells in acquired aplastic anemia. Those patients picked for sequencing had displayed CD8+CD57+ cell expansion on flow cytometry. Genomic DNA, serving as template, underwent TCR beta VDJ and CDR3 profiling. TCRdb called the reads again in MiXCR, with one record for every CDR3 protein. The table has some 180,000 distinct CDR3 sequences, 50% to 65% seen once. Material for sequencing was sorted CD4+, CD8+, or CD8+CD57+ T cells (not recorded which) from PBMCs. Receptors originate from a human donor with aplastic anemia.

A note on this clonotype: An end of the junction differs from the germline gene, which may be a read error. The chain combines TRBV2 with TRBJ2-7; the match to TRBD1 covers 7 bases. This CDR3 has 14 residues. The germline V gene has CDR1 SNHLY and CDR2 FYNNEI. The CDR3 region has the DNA TGTGCCAGCAGGGAAGGACAGGTGCCCTACGAGCAGTACTTC. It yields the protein CASREGQVPYEQYF.

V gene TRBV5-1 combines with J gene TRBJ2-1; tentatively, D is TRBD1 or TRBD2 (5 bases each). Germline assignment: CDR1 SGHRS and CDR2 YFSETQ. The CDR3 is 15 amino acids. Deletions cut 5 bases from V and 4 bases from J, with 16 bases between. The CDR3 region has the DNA TGCGCCAGCAGTTTCCGGGACGGCACATACAATGAGCAGTTCTTC. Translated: CASSFRDGTYNEQFF. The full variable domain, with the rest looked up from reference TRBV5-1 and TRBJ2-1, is KAGVTQTPRYLIKTRGQQVTLSCSPISGHRSVSWYQQTPGQGLQFLFEYFSETQRNKGNFPGRFSGRQFSNSRSEMNVSTLELGDSALYLCASSFRDGTYNEQFFGPGTRLTVL.

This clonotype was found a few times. The CDR3 is CSARDRRVLAGQYF. The CDR3 nucleotides read TGCAGTGCTAGAGATCGCAGGGTGTTAGCGGGCCAGTACTTC. The chain carries TRBV20-1 and TRBJ2-7; TRBD2 matches 7 bases. The trim removed 0 bases at V and 10 bases at J, leaving 12 bases unmatched. Germline CDR1 is DFQATT and CDR2 is SNEGSKA (reference sequence). CDR3 length equals 14 residues.

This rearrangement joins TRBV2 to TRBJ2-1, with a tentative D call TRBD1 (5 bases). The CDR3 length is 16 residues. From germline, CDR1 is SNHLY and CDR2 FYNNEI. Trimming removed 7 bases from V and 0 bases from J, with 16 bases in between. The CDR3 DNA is TGTGCCAGCAAACGAACAGGATCGAGCTCCTACAATGAGCAGTTCTTC. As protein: CASKRTGSSSYNEQFF.

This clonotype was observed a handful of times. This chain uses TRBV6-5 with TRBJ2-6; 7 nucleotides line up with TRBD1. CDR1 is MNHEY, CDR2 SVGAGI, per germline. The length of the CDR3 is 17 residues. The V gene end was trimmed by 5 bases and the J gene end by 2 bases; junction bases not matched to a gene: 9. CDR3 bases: TGTGCCAGCAGTCCTTCCCTGGGACAGACTGGGGCCAACGTCCTGACTTTC. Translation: CASSPSLGQTGANVLTF.

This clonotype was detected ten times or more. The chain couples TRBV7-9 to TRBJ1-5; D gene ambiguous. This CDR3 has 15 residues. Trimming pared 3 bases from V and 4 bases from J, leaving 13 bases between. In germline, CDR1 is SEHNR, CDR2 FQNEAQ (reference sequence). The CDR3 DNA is TGTGCCAGCAGCTTTTCCGGGAGCTCGAATCAGCCCCAGCATTTT. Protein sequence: CASSFSGSSNQPQHF.

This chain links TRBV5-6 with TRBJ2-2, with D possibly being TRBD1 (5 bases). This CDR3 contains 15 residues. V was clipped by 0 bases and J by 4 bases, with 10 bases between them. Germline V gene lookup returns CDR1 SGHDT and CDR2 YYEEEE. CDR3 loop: CASSLEGRATGELFF. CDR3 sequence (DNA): TGTGCCAGCAGCTTGGAGGGCAGGGCCACCGGGGAGCTGTTTTTT.

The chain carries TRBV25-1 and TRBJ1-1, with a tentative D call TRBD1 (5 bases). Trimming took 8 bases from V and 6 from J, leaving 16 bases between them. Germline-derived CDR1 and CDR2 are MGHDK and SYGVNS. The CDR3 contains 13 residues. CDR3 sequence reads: CASGIMRGAEAFF. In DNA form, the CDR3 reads TGTGCCAGCGGAATAATGCGGGGGGCTGAAGCTTTCTTT.

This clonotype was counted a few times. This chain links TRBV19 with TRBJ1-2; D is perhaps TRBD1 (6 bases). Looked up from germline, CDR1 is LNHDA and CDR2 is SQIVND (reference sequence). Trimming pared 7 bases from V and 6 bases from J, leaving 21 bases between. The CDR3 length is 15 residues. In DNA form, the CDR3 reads TGTGCCAGTACCCCGGGAACCAGGGGAAATAATGGCTACACCTTC. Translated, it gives CASTPGTRGNNGYTF.

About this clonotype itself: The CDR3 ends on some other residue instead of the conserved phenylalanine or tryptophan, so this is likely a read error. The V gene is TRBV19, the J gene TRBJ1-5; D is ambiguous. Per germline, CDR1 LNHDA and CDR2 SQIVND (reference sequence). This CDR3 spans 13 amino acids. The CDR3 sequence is CVSSMGGNQPQHL. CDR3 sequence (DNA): TGTGTCAGTAGTATGGGAGGCAATCAGCCCCAGCATCTT.

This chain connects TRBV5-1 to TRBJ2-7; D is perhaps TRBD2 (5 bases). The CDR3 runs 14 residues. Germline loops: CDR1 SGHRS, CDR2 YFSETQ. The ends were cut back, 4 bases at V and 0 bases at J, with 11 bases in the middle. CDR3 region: CASSTTGSSYEQYF. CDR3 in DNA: TGCGCCAGCAGCACGACGGGGTCCTCCTACGAGCAGTACTTC.

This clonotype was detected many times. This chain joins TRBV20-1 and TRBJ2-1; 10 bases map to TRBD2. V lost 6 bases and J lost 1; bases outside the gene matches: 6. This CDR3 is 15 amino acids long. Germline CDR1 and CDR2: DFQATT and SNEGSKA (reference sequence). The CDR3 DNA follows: TGCAGTGCCACTCTAGCGGGGGATTCCTACAATGAGCAGTTCTTC. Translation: CSATLAGDSYNEQFF.

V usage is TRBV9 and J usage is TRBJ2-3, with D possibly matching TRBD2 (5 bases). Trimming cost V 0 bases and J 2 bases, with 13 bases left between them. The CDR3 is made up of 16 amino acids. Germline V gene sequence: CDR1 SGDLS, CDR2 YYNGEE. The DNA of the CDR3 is TGTGCCAGCAGCGTAGGCAGCGGAGGATCCACAGATACGCAGTATTTT. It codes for CASSVGSGGSTDTQYF.

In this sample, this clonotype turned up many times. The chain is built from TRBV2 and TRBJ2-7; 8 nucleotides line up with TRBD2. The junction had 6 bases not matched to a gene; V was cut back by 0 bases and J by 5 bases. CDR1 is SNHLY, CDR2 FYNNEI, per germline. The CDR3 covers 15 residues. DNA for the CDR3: TGTGCCAGCAGTGAAGCGGTCGGGAGGGAGGACGAGCAGTACTTC. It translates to CASSEAVGREDEQYF.

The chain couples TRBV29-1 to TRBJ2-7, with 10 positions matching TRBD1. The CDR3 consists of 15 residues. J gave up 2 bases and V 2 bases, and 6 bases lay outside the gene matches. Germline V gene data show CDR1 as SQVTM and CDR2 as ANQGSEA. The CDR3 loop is CSVEPGTGAPYEQYF. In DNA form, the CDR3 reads TGCAGCGTTGAACCCGGGACAGGGGCCCCCTACGAGCAGTACTTC.

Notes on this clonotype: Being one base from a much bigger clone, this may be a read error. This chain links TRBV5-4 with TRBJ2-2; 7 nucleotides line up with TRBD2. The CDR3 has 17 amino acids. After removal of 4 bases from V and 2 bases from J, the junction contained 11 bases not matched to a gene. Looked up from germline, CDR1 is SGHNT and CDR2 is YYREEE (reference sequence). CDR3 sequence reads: CASSPGRGVFNTGELFF. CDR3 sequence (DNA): TGTGCCAGCAGCCCGGGACGGGGGGTTTTTAACACCGGGGAGCTGTTTTTT. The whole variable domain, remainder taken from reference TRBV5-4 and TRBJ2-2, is ETGVTQSPTHLIKTRGQQVTLRCSSQSGHNTVSWYQQALGQGPQFIFQYYREEENGRGNFPPRFSGLQFPNYSSELNVNALELDDSALYLCASSPGRGVFNTGELFFGEGSRLTVL.

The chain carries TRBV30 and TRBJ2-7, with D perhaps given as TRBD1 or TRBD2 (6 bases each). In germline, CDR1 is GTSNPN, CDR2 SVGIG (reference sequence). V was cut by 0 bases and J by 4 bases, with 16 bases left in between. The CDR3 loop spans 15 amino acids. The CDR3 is CAWSVWGDTQYEQYF. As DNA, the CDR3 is TGTGCCTGGAGTGTATGGGGGGACACGCAGTACGAGCAGTACTTC.

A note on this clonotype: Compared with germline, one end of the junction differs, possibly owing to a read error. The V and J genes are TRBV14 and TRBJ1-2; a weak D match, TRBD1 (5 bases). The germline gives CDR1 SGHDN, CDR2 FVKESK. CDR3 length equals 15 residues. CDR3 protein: CANSQEGRADYGYTF. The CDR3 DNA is TGTGCCAACAGCCAAGAGGGACGGGCGGACTATGGCTACACCTTC.

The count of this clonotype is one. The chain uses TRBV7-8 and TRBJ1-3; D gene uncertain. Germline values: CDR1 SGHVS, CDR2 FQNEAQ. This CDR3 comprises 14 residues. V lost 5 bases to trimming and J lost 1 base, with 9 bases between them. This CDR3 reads CASSHLWSGNTIYF. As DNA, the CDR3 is TGTGCCAGCAGCCATCTATGGTCTGGAAACACCATATATTTT.

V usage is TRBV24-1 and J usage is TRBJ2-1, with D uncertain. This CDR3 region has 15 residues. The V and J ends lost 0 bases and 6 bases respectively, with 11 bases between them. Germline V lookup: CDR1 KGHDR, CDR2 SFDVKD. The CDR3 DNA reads TGTGCCACCAGTGATTTGGGGGTCGGTGCCAATGAGCAGTTCTTC. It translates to CATSDLGVGANEQFF.

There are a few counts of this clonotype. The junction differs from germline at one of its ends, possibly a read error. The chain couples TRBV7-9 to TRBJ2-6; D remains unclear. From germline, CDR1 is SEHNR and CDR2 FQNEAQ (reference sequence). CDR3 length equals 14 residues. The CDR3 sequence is CASSLASGANVLTF. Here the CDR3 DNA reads TGTGCCAGCAGTTTAGCCTCTGGGGCCAACGTCCTGACTTTC. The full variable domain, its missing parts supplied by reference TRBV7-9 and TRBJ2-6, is DTGVSQNPRHKITKRGQNVTFRCDPISEHNRLYWYRQTLGQGPEFLTYFQNEAQLEKSRLLSDRFSAERPKGSFSTLEIQRTEQGDSAMYLCASSLASGANVLTFGAGSRLTVL.

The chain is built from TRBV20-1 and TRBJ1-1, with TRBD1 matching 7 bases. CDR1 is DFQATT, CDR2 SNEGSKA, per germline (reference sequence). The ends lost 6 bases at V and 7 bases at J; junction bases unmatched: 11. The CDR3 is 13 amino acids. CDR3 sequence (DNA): TGCAGTGCAAATCGACAGGGAAGGATTGAAGCTTTCTTT. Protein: CSANRQGRIEAFF.

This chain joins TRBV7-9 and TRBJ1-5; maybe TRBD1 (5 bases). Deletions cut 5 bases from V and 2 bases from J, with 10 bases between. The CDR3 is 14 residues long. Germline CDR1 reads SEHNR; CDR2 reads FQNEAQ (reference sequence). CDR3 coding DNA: TGTGCCAGCAGCCATGGGACGGGCAATCAGCCCCAGCATTTT. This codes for CASSHGTGNQPQHF.

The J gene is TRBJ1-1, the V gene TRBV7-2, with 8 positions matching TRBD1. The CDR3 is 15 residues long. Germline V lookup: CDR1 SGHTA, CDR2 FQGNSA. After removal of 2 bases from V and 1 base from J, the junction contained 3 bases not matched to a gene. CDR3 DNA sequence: TGTGCCAGCAGCTTATGGACAGGGCCGAACACTGAAGCTTTCTTT. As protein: CASSLWTGPNTEAFF.

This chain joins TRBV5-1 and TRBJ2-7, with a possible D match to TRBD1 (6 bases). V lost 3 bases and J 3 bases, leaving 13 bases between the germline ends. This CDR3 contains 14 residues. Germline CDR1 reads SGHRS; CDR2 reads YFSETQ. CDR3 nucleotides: TGCGCCAGCAGCTCACAGGGCACCTACTACGAGCAGTACTTC. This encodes CASSSQGTYYEQYF.

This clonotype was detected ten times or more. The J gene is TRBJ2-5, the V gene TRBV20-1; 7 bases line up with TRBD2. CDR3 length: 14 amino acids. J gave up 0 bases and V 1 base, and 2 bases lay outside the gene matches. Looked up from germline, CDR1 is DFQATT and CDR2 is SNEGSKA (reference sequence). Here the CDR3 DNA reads TGCAGTGCTAGAGGGGGACTAAACCAAGAGACCCAGTACTTC. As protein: CSARGGLNQETQYF.

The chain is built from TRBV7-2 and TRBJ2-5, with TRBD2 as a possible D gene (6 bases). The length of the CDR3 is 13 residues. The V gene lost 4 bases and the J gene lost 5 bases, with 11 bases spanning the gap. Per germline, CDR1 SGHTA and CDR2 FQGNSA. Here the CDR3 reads CASSSGARETQYF. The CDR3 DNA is TGTGCCAGCAGCTCGGGAGCTCGGGAGACCCAGTACTTC.